This T cell receptor (beta chain) was sequenced in a study of T-cell memory formation after mild COVID-19. Findings and limits, study-wide: Pre-infection memory carried some responding clones, suggesting that cross-reactive memory joined.

About this clonotype itself: Its target is not known.

Constant-segment-primed 5'RACE gave TCR alpha and TCR beta cDNA libraries with sample barcodes and UMIs. TCRdb recomputed calls from the 5' RACE reads with MiXCR, one row per CDR3 protein. The sample holds 300,000 to 400,000 distinct CDR3 sequences, around a sixth seen once. The source of this sequence is a man in his late teens or twenties who had mild COVID-19 (a few samples of this study predate the infection). Cell type and time point are not known. The sequenced sample consisted of PBMCs or a T cell subset sorted from them (not recorded which).

The CDR3 coding sequence is TGTGCCAGCAGCCTCTTCGCTGGGACAGGGGGAAATCAGCCCCAGCATTTT. The encoded protein is CASSLFAGTGGNQPQHF. This chain links TRBV7-9 with TRBJ1-5; 11 bases line up with TRBD1. CDR1 and CDR2 (germline): SEHNR, FQNEAQ (reference sequence). The CDR3 runs to 17 residues. Trimming took 5 bases from V and 4 from J; bases not matched to a gene: 10.